The clone carrying this T cell receptor (beta chain) was counted a few times. The antigen is undetermined. This entry belongs to a study of persistence of HIV-infected CD4 T cells. The libraries were made with immunoSEQ version 4 in survey mode. Assay used: immunoSEQ multiplex PCR; TCRdb lists only in-frame clones, some missing. The sample lists fewer than 40,000 clones; approximately 85% were seen once. The study, taken as a whole, reports: Compared with CD3/CD28-stimulated cells, CMV- and Gag-responding cells showed lower TCRbeta richness. Antigen-responding cells were enriched for degenerate expanded CDR3beta sequences.

V was trimmed by 5 bases and J by 3 bases, leaving 18 bases between them. Germline V gene sequence: CDR1 SGDLS, CDR2 YYNGEE. This CDR3 has 15 amino acids. The stimulus was lysate of CMV-infected fibroblasts, about 10 ug/mL. CD40L/CD69 double-negative CD45RO-high memory CD4+ T cells were collected. Stimulated PBMCs had first been depleted of CD8+ T cells. J is TRBJ2-7 and V is TRBV9; D possibly corresponds to TRBD1 (6 bases). The origin of this receptor is an adult man with HIV who was CMV-seropositive. The material was CD4+ T cells sorted from PBMCs after approximately 20-hour stimulation, obtained from a patient who received antiretroviral therapy. The CDR3 here is CASSPTGRGVYEQYF. Written as DNA, the CDR3 is TGTGCCAGCAGTCCGACAGGCAGGGGAGTCTACGAGCAGTACTTC.